This TCR delta chain was recorded in a study of Vδ1+ human thymocytes. Notes on the study in general: Thymic TRG and TRD repertoires appeared highly polyclonal. Thymic delta-chain repertoires held roughly 18% Vdelta2 sequences and few Vdelta3, despite high sort purity.

After removal of 4 bases from V and 1 base from J, the junction contained 17 bases not matched to a gene. The CDR3 consists of 20 residues. Germline V gene sequence: CDR1 TSWWSYY, CDR2 QGS. This clone was seen a handful of times. Its specificity is unknown. The template was reverse-transcribed extracted RNA. The CDR3 regions were amplified by multiplex PCR from V-gene primers to a constant-region primer. TCRdb re-called the multiplex PCR reads using CATT. Counted here are 50,000 to 60,000 delta-chain clones, over 13% occurring once; the ten biggest clones make up about 0.4%. The V and J genes are TRDV1 and TRDJ1; 11 bases line up with TRDD3. The sequence derives from a girl under two years old who had congenital heart surgery. Input material: Vdelta1+ gamma-delta thymocytes from the thymus. Stated subset: FACS-sorted CD3+ TCRalphabeta- TCRVdelta1+ TCRVdelta2- thymocytes. The CDR3 sequence: CALGGSFLRWGIRCTDKLIF. CDR3 DNA sequence: TGTGCTCTTGGGGGTTCCTTCCTACGTTGGGGGATACGGTGCACCGATAAACTCATCTTT.